This T cell receptor (beta chain) was captured by sequencing in a study of T-cell reconstitution after alpha-beta-depleted transplantation in children (dated by TCRdb to about 2016). Background on the whole study: Using TCR repertoire profiling, the study quantitatively followed how T-cell immune reconstitution unfolded in children after TCRalphabeta/CD19-depleted allogeneic hematopoietic cell transplantation.

The receptor library was made with PCR. Sequencing took place on an Illumina HiSeq 2500. Molecular barcoding was employed in the preparation of TCR libraries, with unique molecular identifiers being used to normalize TCRbeta repertoire quantification. TCRdb reworked the public reads: Q25 trimming with fastp, MiXCR clone assembly, productive beta chains retained. One record per CDR3 amino acid sequence lists the most common genes and DNA. This sample has some 530,000 distinct CDR3 sequences in its table, and approximately 12% of those were observed once. The ten largest clones take up around 5.6% of the sample. Notes on this clonotype: There is no known antigen for this receptor. The DNA is left out, because the CDR3 cannot be placed on it with certainty; the CDR3 is given as TCRdb lists it.

The specimen was PBMCs from the stem cell graft donor, collected from the stem cell graft. The clonotype originates from a human donor who donated a stem cell graft to a child with combined immunodeficiency.

The CDR3 sequence is CASSYRGSLEGETGSCFF. The chain couples TRBV6-5 to TRBJ2-2; TRBD2 is the table's D call, not checked against the DNA. CDR1 and CDR2, looked up from the germline V gene, are MNHEY and SVGAGI. Taken from cysteine to phenylalanine, the CDR3 has 18 residues.